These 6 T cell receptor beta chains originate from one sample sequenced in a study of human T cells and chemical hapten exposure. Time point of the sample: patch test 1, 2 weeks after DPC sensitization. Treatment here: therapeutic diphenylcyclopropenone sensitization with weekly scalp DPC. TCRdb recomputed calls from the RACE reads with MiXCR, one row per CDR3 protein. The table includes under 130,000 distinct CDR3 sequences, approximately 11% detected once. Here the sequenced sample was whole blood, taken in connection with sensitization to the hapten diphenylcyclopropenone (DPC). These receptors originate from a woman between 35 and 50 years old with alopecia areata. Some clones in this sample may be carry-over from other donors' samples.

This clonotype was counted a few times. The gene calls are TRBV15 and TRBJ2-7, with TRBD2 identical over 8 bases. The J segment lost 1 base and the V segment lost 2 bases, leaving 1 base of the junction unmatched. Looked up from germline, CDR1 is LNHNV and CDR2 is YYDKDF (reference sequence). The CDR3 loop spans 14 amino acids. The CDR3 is CATSRPGGSYEQYF. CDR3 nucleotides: TGTGCCACCAGCAGACCGGGGGGGTCCTACGAGCAGTACTTC.

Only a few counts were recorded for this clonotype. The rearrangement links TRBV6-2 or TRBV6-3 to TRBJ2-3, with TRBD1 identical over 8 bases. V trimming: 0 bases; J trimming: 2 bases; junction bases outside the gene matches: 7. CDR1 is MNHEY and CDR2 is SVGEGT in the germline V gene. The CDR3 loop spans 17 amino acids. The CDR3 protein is CASSYSGTGRFTDTQYF. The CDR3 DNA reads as TGTGCCAGCAGTTACTCCGGGACAGGTCGCTTCACAGATACGCAGTATTTT.

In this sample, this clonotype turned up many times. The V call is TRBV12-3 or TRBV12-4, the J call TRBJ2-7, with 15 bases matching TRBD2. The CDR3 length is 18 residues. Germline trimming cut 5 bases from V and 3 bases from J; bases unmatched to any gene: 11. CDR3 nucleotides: TGTGCCAGCAGTCTAGGACTAGCGGGAGGGTACTCTCTCTACGAGCAGTACTTC. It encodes CASSLGLAGGYSLYEQYF.

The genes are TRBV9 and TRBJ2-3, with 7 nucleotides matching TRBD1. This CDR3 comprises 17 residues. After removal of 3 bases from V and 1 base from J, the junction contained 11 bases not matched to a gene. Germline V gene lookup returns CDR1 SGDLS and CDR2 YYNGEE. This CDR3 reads CASSGSGGLTGTDTQYF. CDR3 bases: TGTGCCAGCAGCGGCTCAGGGGGTCTCACCGGCACAGATACGCAGTATTTT.

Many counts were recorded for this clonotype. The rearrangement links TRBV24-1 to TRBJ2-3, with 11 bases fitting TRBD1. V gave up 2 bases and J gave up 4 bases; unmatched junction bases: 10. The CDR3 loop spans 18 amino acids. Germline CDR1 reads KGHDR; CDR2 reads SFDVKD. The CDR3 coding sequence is TGTGCCACCAGTGATTCGGACAGGGGGCTGGCCCCCCCAGATACGCAGTATTTT. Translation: CATSDSDRGLAPPDTQYF.

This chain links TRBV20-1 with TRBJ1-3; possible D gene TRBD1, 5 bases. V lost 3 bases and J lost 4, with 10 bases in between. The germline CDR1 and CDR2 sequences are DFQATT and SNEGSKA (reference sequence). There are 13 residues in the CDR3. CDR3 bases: TGCAGTGCTAGCGCCGGGGGGGGAAACACCATATATTTT. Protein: CSASAGGGNTIYF.